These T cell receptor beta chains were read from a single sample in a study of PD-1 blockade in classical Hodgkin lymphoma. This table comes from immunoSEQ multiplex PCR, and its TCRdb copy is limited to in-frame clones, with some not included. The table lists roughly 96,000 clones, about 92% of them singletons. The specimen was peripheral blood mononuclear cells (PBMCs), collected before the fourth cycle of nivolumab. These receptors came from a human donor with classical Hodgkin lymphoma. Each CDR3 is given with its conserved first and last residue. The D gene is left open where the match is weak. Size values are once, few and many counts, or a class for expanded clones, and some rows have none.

DNA: TGTGCCAGCAGTCTCAGGGGAGCTACGGGAAACACCATATATTTT; CDR3: CASSLRGATGNTIYF; J: TRBJ1-3; D: .; V: TRBV28; size: .; length: 15
DNA: TGTGCCAGCAGCTTCGGGACAGGGGGTCCGAACACTGAAGCTTTCTTT; CDR3: CASSFGTGGPNTEAFF; J: TRBJ1-1; D: TRBD1; V: TRBV5-4; size: .; length: 16
DNA: TGTGCCAGCAGCCGCCTTTGGGGACAGGGAAACACCATATATTTT; CDR3: CASSRLWGQGNTIYF; J: TRBJ1-3; D: TRBD1; V: TRBV28; size: .; length: 15
DNA: TGTGCCAGCACGAGGGGGGACAATGAGCAGTTCTTC; CDR3: CASTRGDNEQFF; J: TRBJ2-1; D: .; V: TRBV6-5; size: .; length: 12
DNA: TGTGCCAGTAGGGCCAAATACAGGGGACTCAATCAGCCCCAGCATTTT; CDR3: CASRAKYRGLNQPQHF; J: TRBJ1-5; D: TRBD1; V: TRBV19; size: .; length: 16
DNA: TGTGCCAGTAGTATTCCGGGACAGGGCGGGCAGACCCAGTACTTC; CDR3: CASSIPGQGGQTQYF; J: TRBJ2-5; D: TRBD1; V: TRBV19; size: .; length: 15
DNA: TGCGCCAGCAGAAGGGACAGTTTAGAGACCCAGTACTTC; CDR3: CASRRDSLETQYF; J: TRBJ2-5; D: TRBD1; V: TRBV10-2; size: once; length: 13
DNA: TGCGCCAGCAGCTTGGGTGGGGGAGACACCGGGGAGCTGTTTTTT; CDR3: CASSLGGGDTGELFF; J: TRBJ2-2; D: .; V: TRBV5-1; size: .; length: 15
DNA: TGTGCCAGCAGCTCCCCTGGCCCTACCTACGAGCAGTACTTC; CDR3: CASSSPGPTYEQYF; J: TRBJ2-7; D: .; V: TRBV7-2; size: .; length: 14
DNA: TGTGCCAGCAGTGTAGTGGGAGGATCTGAGCAGTACTTC; CDR3: CASSVVGGSEQYF; J: TRBJ2-7; D: .; V: TRBV25-1; size: .; length: 13
DNA: TGCGCCAGCGCAGATAACAGCGTGAACACCATATATTTT; CDR3: CASADNSVNTIYF; J: TRBJ1-3; D: .; V: TRBV5-1; size: .; length: 13
DNA: TGTGCCAGTAGTCCACTAGCGGGAGGAACCTACAATGAGCAGTTCTTC; CDR3: CASSPLAGGTYNEQFF; J: TRBJ2-1; D: TRBD2; V: TRBV19; size: .; length: 16
DNA: TGTGCCAGCAGCTTGGCGATATCGTTGGGGGAGACCCAGTACTTC; CDR3: CASSLAISLGETQYF; J: TRBJ2-5; D: .; V: TRBV5-6; size: .; length: 15
DNA: TGTGCCACCGGGGACAGTAATCAGCCCCAGCATTTT; CDR3: CATGDSNQPQHF; J: TRBJ1-5; D: TRBD1; V: TRBV19; size: few; length: 12
DNA: TGCGCCAGCAGTCCGTGGGGCGGGGCTGACGGGTTCTTC; CDR3: CASSPWGGADGFF; J: TRBJ2-1; D: .; V: TRBV23-1; size: .; length: 13
DNA: TGCGCCAGCAGCCGGACAGGGGATTTCTATGGCTACACCTTC; CDR3: CASSRTGDFYGYTF; J: TRBJ1-2; D: TRBD1; V: TRBV4-1; size: once; length: 14
DNA: TGTGCCAGCAGTTTACCCGGGGGGGACAGCGGGATCCATGGCTACACCTTC; CDR3: CASSLPGGDSGIHGYTF; J: TRBJ1-2; D: TRBD1; V: TRBV28; size: once; length: 17
DNA: TGTGCCAGCAGCTTGGGGGCGAACACTGAAGCTTTCTTT; CDR3: CASSLGANTEAFF; J: TRBJ1-1; D: .; V: TRBV7-9; size: .; length: 13
DNA: TGTGCCAGCAGCTTAGTGGAGAACACTGAAGCTTTCTTT; CDR3: CASSLVENTEAFF; J: TRBJ1-1; D: .; V: TRBV11-3; size: .; length: 13
DNA: TGTGCCAGCAGTGATCATTGGGACAGGCGAGGCTACACCTTC; CDR3: CASSDHWDRRGYTF; J: TRBJ1-2; D: TRBD1; V: TRBV25-1; size: once; length: 14
DNA: TGCGCCAGCAGCCCTGGACCCCTTACGAGCGAGCAGTACTTC; CDR3: CASSPGPLTSEQYF; J: TRBJ2-7; D: .; V: TRBV5-1; size: .; length: 14
DNA: TGTGCCAGCACGACAGCAAAAGGGGTAAACACCGGGGAGCTGTTTTTT; CDR3: CASTTAKGVNTGELFF; J: TRBJ2-2; D: .; V: TRBV2; size: .; length: 16
DNA: TGTGCCAGCAGCTTAGGAGGGCCTAGGGGCGAGCAGTACTTC; CDR3: CASSLGGPRGEQYF; J: TRBJ2-7; D: .; V: TRBV13; size: .; length: 14
DNA: TGCGCCAGCAGCTCCCAGGGAGGAGGTGAGCAGTACTTC; CDR3: CASSSQGGGEQYF; J: TRBJ2-7; D: .; V: TRBV5-1; size: .; length: 13
DNA: TGTGCCAGCAGCCTAAGACAGGGCACGAACACTGAAGCTTTCTTT; CDR3: CASSLRQGTNTEAFF; J: TRBJ1-1; D: TRBD1; V: TRBV9; size: .; length: 15
DNA: TGTGCCAGCAGGGACTCGGGACAGGATGAAAAACTGTTTTTT; CDR3: CASRDSGQDEKLFF; J: TRBJ1-4; D: TRBD1; V: TRBV25-1; size: .; length: 14
DNA: TGTGCCAGCAGCTCCCCCCGGGGCGGGGAGACCCAGTACTTC; CDR3: CASSSPRGGETQYF; J: TRBJ2-5; D: .; V: TRBV7-9; size: .; length: 14
DNA: TGTGCCAGCAGCTTAGATGCAGGGACCTACGAGCAGTACTTC; CDR3: CASSLDAGTYEQYF; J: TRBJ2-7; D: .; V: TRBV11-2; size: .; length: 14
DNA: TGTGCCAGCAGTGAAGGCCGGGACAGGCGGTATGGCTACACCTTC; CDR3: CASSEGRDRRYGYTF; J: TRBJ1-2; D: TRBD1; V: TRBV6-1; size: .; length: 15
DNA: TGTGCCAGCAGCGAGGGGTCGGGCGGGACCTCCTACGAGCAGTACTTC; CDR3: CASSEGSGGTSYEQYF; J: TRBJ2-7; D: .; V: TRBV9; size: .; length: 16
DNA: TGTGCCAGCAGTGAAGCGCGAGGCTACACCTTC; CDR3: CASSEARGYTF; J: TRBJ1-2; D: .; V: TRBV2; size: .; length: 11
DNA: TGTGCCAGCAGTTACTCGGGGGGTGGCTACGAGCAGTACTTC; CDR3: CASSYSGGGYEQYF; J: TRBJ2-7; D: .; V: TRBV6-5; size: .; length: 14
DNA: TGTGCCAGCAGCCCCGGGATATCTCAGCCCCAGCATTTT; CDR3: CASSPGISQPQHF; J: TRBJ1-5; D: .; V: TRBV2; size: few; length: 13
DNA: TGTGCCAGCAAACTTCCCCTCGGGAGGGGACAAGAGACCCAGTACTTC; CDR3: CASKLPLGRGQETQYF; J: TRBJ2-5; D: TRBD2; V: TRBV2; size: .; length: 16
DNA: TGTGCCAGCTCAGAGTTAGAGGGGACCTACGAGCAGTACTTC; CDR3: CASSELEGTYEQYF; J: TRBJ2-7; D: .; V: TRBV18; size: .; length: 14
DNA: TGTGCCACCTCGAGGAGGGGCTCTGAAGCTTTCTTT; CDR3: CATSRRGSEAFF; J: TRBJ1-1; D: .; V: TRBV6-1; size: once; length: 12
DNA: TGTGCCAGCAGCTTGGGGGACAGACAGTACCAAGAGACCCAGTACTTC; CDR3: CASSLGDRQYQETQYF; J: TRBJ2-5; D: TRBD1; V: TRBV5-4; size: .; length: 16
DNA: TGTGCCAGCAGTTACTCGGGTGAAAATGAGCAGTTCTTC; CDR3: CASSYSGENEQFF; J: TRBJ2-1; D: .; V: TRBV6-5; size: .; length: 13
DNA: TGTGCCTGGGGTTCGGGGTGGTCAGATACGCAGTATTTT; CDR3: CAWGSGWSDTQYF; J: TRBJ2-3; D: .; V: TRBV30; size: .; length: 13
DNA: TGTGCCAGCAGCGCAACTAGGTATGAGCAGTTCTTC; CDR3: CASSATRYEQFF; J: TRBJ2-1; D: .; V: TRBV6-1; size: .; length: 12
DNA: TGTGCCAGCAGCTCATTAGCGGGAGGTGCCTACAATGAGCAGTTCTTC; CDR3: CASSSLAGGAYNEQFF; J: TRBJ2-1; D: TRBD2; V: TRBV7-3; size: .; length: 16